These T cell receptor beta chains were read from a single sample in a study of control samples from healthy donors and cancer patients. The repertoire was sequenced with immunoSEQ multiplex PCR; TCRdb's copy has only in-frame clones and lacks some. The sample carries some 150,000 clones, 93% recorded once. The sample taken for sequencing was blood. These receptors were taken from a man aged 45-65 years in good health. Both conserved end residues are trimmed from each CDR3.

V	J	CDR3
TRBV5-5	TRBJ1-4	ASSSPRQGPNEKLF
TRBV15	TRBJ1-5	ATSSGRTRANQPQH
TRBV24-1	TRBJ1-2	ATSDPGRGRGGYT
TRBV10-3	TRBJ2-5	AIAGVGETQY
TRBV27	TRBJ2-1	ASTYGASNEQF
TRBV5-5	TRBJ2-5	ASSPRTGWETQY
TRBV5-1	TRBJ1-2	ASRFTGGADYGYT
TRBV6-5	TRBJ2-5	ASSRQGVLETQY
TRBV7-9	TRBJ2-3	ASSLRWNGTDTQY
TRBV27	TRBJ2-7	ASSLSGLAHYEQY
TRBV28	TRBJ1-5	ASSLGSPQH